Here is one TCR beta chain with its context. The antigen remains unidentified. PCR was performed using 60 Vbeta and 13 Jbeta primers. Here immunoSEQ multiplex PCR was the method, and the copy in TCRdb shows in-frame clones only, minus some. The sample holds about 210,000 clones; about four fifths are singletons and the top ten take about 3.1%. The CDR3 contains 15 residues. CDR1 and CDR2 (germline): LGHNA, YNFKEQ. These data originate in a study of cytomegalovirus exposure and HLA in healthy donors. Whole-study findings and limits: For TCR beta chains, V- and J-gene trimming was later linked to a missense DCLRE1C variant.

The rearrangement uses TRBV4-2 and TRBJ2-5, with 8 bases matching TRBD2. The end of the DNA is better explained by TRBJ2-7, so the J call may be wrong. The sequence came from a man aged 25-40 years in good health and CMV-seronegative. The material sequenced was PBMCs. The CDR3 coding sequence is TGTGCCAGCAGCCAGGGCGGGGGGACTACCTACGAGCAGTACTTC. Residues: CASSQGGGTTYEQYF.